This TCR beta chain emerged from a study of human T cells and chemical hapten exposure. Study-wide background: Patients, chiefly female, had alopecia areata, totalis or universalis. Study results and limitations: Sensitizing to DPC left TCRs with a frequency above 1 in 1000 unaltered. It was expanded TCRs that formed significantly more large CDR3 similarity clusters than controls did.

Germline V gene sequence: CDR1 SEHNR, CDR2 FQNEAQ (reference sequence). The length of the CDR3 is 14 residues. V was shortened by 2 bases and J by 4 bases, with 11 bases between the two germline ends. Library preparation tagged each individual cDNA molecule with a unique molecular identifier. TCRdb passed the RACE reads through MiXCR, listing each CDR3 protein once. Among about 190,000 distinct CDR3 sequences listed, roughly a quarter were seen once. The time point here: patch test 3, about 24 weeks after DPC sensitization. Treatment meaning: therapeutic diphenylcyclopropenone sensitization with weekly scalp DPC. This clonotype was detected only a few times. What it recognizes is unknown.

This chain links TRBV7-9 with TRBJ1-1; D is unresolved. The clonotype was recovered from a woman in her thirties or forties with alopecia areata. Some clones in this sample may be carry-over from other donors' samples. Sample: whole blood, taken in connection with sensitization to the hapten diphenylcyclopropenone (DPC). The CDR3 DNA reads as TGTGCCAGCAGCTTACGTGGAGAGGGCACTGAAGCTTTCTTT. Translation: CASSLRGEGTEAFF. The full variable domain, its missing parts supplied by reference TRBV7-9 and TRBJ1-1, is DTGVSQNPRHKITKRGQNVTFRCDPISEHNRLYWYRQTLGQGPEFLTYFQNEAQLEKSRLLSDRFSAERPKGSFSTLEIQRTEQGDSAMYLCASSLRGEGTEAFFGQGTRLTVV.